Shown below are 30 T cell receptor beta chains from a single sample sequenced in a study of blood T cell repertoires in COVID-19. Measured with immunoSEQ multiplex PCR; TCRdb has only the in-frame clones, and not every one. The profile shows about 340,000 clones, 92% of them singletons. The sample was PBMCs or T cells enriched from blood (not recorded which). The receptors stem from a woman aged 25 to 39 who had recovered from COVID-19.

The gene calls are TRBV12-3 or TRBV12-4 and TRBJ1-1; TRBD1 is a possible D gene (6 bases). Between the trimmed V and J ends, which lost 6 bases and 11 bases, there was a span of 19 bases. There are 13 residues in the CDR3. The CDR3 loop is CASRLGQSRGAFF. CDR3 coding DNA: TGTGCCAGCAGACTAGGACAGTCGCGCGGGGCTTTCTTT.

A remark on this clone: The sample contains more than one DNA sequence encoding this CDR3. In nucleotides, the CDR3 is TGTGCCAGTAGGTTGGGGAGAGGCTACACCTTC. It translates to CASRLGRGYTF. The J gene is TRBJ1-2, the V gene TRBV19, with D unclear. Germline V CDR1 and CDR2: LNHDA, SQIVND (reference sequence). This CDR3 comprises 11 residues. V was trimmed by 6 bases and J by 8 bases, leaving 10 bases between them.

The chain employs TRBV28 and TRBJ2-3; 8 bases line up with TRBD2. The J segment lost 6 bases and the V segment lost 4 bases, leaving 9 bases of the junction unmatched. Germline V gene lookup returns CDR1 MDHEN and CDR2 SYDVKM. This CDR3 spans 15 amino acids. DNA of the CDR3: TGTGCCAGCAGTTCCCAGCGGGGGACAACGGATACGCAGTATTTT. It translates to CASSSQRGTTDTQYF.

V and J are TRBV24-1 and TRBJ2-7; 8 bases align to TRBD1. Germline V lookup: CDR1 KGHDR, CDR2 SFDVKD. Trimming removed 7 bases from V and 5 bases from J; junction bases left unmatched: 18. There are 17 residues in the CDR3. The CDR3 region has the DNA TGTGCCACCAGACCTAGGACAGGGATTGACCCCGAGGACGAGCAGTACTTC. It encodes CATRPRTGIDPEDEQYF.

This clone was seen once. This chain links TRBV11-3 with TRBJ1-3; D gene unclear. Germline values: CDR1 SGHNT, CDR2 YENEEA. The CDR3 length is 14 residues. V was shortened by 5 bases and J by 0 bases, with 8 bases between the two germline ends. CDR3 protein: CASSRGISGNTIYF. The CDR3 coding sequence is TGTGCCAGCAGCCGAGGGATCTCTGGAAACACCATATATTTT.

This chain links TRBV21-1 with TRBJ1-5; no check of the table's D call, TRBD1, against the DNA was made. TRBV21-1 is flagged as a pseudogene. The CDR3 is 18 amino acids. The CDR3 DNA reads TGTGCCAGCAGCAAAGAAGACGGGGGACAGGGGGCGGATCAGCCCCAGCATTTT. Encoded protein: CASSKEDGGQGADQPQHF.

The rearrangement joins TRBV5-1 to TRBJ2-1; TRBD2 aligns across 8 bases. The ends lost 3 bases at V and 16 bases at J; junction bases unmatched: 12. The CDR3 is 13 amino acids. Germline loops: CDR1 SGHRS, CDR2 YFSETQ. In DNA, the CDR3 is TGCGCCAGCAGCTCGCCGCCGGGACTAGGTCTATTCTTC. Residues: CASSSPPGLGLFF.

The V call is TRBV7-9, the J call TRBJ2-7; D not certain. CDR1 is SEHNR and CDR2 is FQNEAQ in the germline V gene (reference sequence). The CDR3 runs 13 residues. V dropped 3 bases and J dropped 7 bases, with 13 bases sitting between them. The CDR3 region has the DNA TGTGCCAGCAGCTTCATGAGTTTTGCGGAGCAGTACTTC. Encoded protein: CASSFMSFAEQYF.

Here the CDR3 DNA reads TGTGCCAGCAGTGTGTCGGGGGGTAGGGCACCCCTCCACTTT. It codes for CASSVSGGRAPLHF. This rearrangement joins TRBV2 to TRBJ1-6, with TRBD1 as a possible D gene (5 bases). The CDR3 has 14 amino acids. The V and J ends lost 4 bases and 11 bases respectively, with 15 bases between them. Germline V lookup: CDR1 SNHLY, CDR2 FYNNEI.

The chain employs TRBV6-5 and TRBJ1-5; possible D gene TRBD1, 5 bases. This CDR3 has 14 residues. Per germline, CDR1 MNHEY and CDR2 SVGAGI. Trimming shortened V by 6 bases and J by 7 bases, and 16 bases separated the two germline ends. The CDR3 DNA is TGTGCCAGCAGCGGAGAACAGGCTTCCCAGCCCCAGCATTTT. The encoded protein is CASSGEQASQPQHF.

The CDR3 protein is CASSESRDRGPPSSGANVLTF. The CDR3 region has the DNA TGCGCCAGCAGTGAGAGCCGGGACAGGGGGCCCCCCAGCTCTGGGGCCAACGTCCTGACTTTC. This chain uses TRBV10-1 with TRBJ2-6; 12 bases are shared with TRBD1. CDR1 and CDR2 from the germline V gene are WNHNN and SYGVQD (reference sequence). With V trimmed by 2 bases and J by 0 bases, 11 bases remained unmatched. The CDR3 sequence is 21 residues long.

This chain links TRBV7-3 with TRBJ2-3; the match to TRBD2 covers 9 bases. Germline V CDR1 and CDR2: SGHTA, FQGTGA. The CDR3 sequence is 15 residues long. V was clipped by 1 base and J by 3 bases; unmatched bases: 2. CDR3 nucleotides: TGTGCCAGCAGCTTAAGCGGGGGGGCAACAGATACGCAGTATTTT. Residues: CASSLSGGATDTQYF.

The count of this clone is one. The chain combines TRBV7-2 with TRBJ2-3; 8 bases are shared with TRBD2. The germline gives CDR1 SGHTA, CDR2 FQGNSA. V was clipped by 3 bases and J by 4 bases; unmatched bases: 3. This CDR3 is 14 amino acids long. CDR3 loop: CASSFRGGPDTQYF. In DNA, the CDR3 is TGTGCCAGCAGCTTTCGGGGGGGCCCAGATACGCAGTATTTT.

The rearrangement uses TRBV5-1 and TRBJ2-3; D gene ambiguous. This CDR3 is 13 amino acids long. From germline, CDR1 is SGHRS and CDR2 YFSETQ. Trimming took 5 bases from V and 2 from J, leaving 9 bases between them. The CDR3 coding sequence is TGCGCCAGCAGGCACGAGTACACAGATACGCAGTATTTT. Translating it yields CASRHEYTDTQYF.

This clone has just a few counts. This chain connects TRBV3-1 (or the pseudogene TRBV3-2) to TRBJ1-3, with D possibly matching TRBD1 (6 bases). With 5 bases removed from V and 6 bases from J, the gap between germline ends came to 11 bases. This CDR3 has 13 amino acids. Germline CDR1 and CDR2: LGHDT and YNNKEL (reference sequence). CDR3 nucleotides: TGTGCCAGCAGCACACAGGGTCAAAACACCATATATTTT. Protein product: CASSTQGQNTIYF.

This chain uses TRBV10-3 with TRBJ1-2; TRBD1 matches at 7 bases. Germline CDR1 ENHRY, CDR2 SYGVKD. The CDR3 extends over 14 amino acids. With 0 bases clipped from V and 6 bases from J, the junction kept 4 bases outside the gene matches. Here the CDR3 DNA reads TGTGCCATCAGTGAGTCAACAGGGGCTGATGGCTACACCTTC. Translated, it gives CAISESTGADGYTF.

This chain's CDR3 is CASSQDGLAGETQYF. For the CDR3, the DNA is TGCGCCAGCAGCCAAGACGGACTAGCGGGAGAGACCCAGTACTTC. This chain connects TRBV4-1 to TRBJ2-5, with 11 bases matching TRBD2. This CDR3 contains 15 residues. Germline CDR1 is MGHRA and CDR2 is YSYEKL. Losses at the gene ends were 0 bases for V and 4 bases for J; bases not matched to a gene: 1.

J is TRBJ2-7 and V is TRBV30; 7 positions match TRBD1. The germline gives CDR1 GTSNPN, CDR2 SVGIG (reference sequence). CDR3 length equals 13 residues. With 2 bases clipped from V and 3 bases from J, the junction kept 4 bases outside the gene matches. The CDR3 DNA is TGTGCCTGGAGTACAGGGGATGTCTACGAGCAGTACTTC. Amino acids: CAWSTGDVYEQYF.

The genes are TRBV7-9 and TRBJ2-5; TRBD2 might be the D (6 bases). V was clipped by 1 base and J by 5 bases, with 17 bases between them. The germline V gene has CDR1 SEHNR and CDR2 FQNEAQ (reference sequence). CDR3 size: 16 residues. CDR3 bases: TGTGCCAGCAGCTTAGGTGAAGCGGGCTATAGGGAGACCCAGTACTTC. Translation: CASSLGEAGYRETQYF.

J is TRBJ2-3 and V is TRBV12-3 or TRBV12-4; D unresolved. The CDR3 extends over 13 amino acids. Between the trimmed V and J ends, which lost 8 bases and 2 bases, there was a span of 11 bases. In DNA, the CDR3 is TGTGCCAGCTGTGGAGACCTCACAGATACGCAGTATTTT. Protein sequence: CASCGDLTDTQYF.

Here the CDR3 reads CASGPSRGAYGYTF. CDR3 bases: TGTGCCAGCGGTCCCTCTCGGGGGGCCTATGGCTACACCTTC. The rearrangement joins TRBV27 to TRBJ1-2; tentatively, D is TRBD1 (6 bases). CDR1 is MNHEY and CDR2 is SMNVEV in the germline V gene (reference sequence). There are 14 residues in the CDR3. V lost 8 bases, J lost 4 bases, and 17 bases lay in between.

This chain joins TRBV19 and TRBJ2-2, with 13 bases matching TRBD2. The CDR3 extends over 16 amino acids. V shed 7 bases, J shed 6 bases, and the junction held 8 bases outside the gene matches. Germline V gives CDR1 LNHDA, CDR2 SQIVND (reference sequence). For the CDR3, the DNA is TGTGCCAGTAAGACTAGCGGGGGGCGAGAGTCCGGGGAGCTGTTTTTT. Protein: CASKTSGGRESGELFF.

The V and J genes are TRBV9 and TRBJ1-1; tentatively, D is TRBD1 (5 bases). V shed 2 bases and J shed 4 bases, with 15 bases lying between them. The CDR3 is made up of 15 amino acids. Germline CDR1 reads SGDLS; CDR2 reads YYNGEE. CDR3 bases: TGTGCCAGCAGCGTCAACCCAGGCGGGGGCACTGAAGCTTTCTTT. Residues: CASSVNPGGGTEAFF.

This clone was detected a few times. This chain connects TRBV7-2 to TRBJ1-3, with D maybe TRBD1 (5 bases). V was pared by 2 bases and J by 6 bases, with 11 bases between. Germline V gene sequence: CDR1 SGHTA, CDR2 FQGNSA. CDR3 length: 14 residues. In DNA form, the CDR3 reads TGTGCCAGCAGCTTACAGGGATCCTCAAACACCATATATTTT. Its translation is CASSLQGSSNTIYF.

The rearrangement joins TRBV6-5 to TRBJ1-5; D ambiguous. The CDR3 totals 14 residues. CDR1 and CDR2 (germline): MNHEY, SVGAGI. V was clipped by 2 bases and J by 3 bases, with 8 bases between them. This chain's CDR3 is CASSYLGFNQPQHF. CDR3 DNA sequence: TGTGCCAGCAGTTACCTCGGTTTCAATCAGCCCCAGCATTTT.

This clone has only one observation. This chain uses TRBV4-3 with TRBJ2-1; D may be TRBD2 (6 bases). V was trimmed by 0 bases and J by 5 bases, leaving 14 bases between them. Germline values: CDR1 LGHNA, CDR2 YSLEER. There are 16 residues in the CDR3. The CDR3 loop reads CASSQEDGSKDNEQFF. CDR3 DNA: TGCGCCAGCAGCCAAGAGGACGGGAGCAAAGACAATGAGCAGTTCTTC.

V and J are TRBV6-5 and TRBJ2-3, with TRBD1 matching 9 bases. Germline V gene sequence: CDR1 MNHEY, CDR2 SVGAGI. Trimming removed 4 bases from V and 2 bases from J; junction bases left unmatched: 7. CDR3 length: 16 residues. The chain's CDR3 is CASSFHRGRVTDTQYF. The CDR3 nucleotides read TGTGCCAGCAGTTTTCACAGGGGGCGGGTCACAGATACGCAGTATTTT.

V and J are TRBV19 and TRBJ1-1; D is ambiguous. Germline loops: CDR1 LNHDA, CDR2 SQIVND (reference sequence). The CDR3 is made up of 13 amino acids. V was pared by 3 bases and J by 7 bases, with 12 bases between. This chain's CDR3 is CASSMWSTVEAFF. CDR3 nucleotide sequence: TGTGCCAGTAGTATGTGGTCTACGGTTGAAGCTTTCTTT.

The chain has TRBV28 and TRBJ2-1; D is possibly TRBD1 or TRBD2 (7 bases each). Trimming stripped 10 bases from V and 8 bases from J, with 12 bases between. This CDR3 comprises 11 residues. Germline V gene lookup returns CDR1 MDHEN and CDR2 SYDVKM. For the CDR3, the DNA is TGTGCCACCAGGGGGGGGGATGAGCAGTTCTTC. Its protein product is CATRGGDEQFF.

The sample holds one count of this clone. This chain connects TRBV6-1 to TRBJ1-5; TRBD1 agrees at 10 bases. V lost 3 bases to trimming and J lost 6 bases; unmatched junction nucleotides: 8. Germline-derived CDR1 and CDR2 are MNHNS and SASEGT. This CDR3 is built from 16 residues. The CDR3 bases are TGTGCCAGCAGTGATTTTGGACAGGGGGTGGGTCAGCCCCAGCATTTT. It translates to CASSDFGQGVGQPQHF.